The 2 T cell receptor beta chains below were found in one sample sequenced in a study of control samples from healthy donors and cancer patients. Sequencing was performed with immunoSEQ multiplex PCR; in TCRdb, only in-frame clones are kept and a portion is missing. Seen here are more than 75,000 clones, about four fifths observed once, and the top ten hold roughly 10%. The sequencing sample was made of blood. Every receptor here comes from a woman in her 30s in good health.

This clone was observed a few times. The V and J genes are TRBV3-1 (or the pseudogene TRBV3-2) and TRBJ2-4; 7 bases line up with TRBD1. The CDR3 loop spans 14 amino acids. Germline trimming cut 1 base from V and 6 bases from J; bases unmatched to any gene: 3. Per germline, CDR1 LGHDT and CDR2 YNNKEL (reference sequence). Here the CDR3 reads CASSQVAGGNIQYF. The CDR3 nucleotides are TGTGCCAGCAGCCAAGTGGCAGGGGGAAACATTCAGTACTTC.

The CDR3 nucleotides read TGTGCCAGCAGCCTCAAACAGGGCCGCTCCTACGAGCAGTACTTC. Translation: CASSLKQGRSYEQYF. V gene TRBV6-5 combines with J gene TRBJ2-7; maybe TRBD1 (6 bases). Trimming stripped 6 bases from V and 0 bases from J, with 15 bases between. This CDR3 contains 15 residues. The germline gives CDR1 MNHEY, CDR2 SVGAGI.